One and the same sample provided the 31 T cell receptor beta chains below, sequenced in a study of Tregs in tolerant kidney transplant recipients. Here immunoSEQ multiplex PCR was the method, and the copy in TCRdb shows in-frame clones only, minus some. The sample has over 45,000 clones, and its top ten clones hold 0.7% to 0.95%. Material: CD4+ T cells from blood, obtained before the transplant. These receptors all come from a human donor who received a combined kidney and bone marrow transplant.

Comments on this clone: The read finishes 3 residues shy of the CDR3 end, and the germline J gene is used to complete it. This sequence joins TRBV7-8 and TRBJ2-3; unclear D gene. V gave up 2 bases and J gave up 5 bases, with 8 bases separating them. Germline values: CDR1 SGHVS, CDR2 FQNEAQ. CDR3 length: 13 residues. The sequenced CDR3 bases are TGTGCCAGCAGCTTACACTTCCGAGATACG. Translating it yields CASSLHFRDT. The whole CDR3 is CASSLHFRDTQYF.

Regarding this clone: The observed sequence ends 3 residues before the CDR3 terminus, with the missing tail filled in from the germline J gene. The chain employs TRBV7-2 and TRBJ2-7; TRBD2 agrees at 8 bases. Trimming removed 3 bases from V and 2 bases from J; junction bases left unmatched: 6. The CDR3 spans 15 residues. Looked up from germline, CDR1 is SGHTA and CDR2 is FQGNSA. The DNA read from the CDR3 is TGTGCCAGCAGCTTGAATAGCGGGGCCCCCTACGAG. Protein product: CASSLNSGAPYE. The whole CDR3 protein is CASSLNSGAPYEQYF.

A word on this clone: Read data end 3 residues before the CDR3 end; the end is taken from the germline J gene. The rearrangement uses TRBV4-2 and TRBJ2-7; maybe TRBD2 (5 bases). CDR1 LGHNA and CDR2 YNFKEQ come from the germline V gene. Deletions cut 0 bases from V and 0 bases from J, with 12 bases between. The CDR3 contains 16 residues. The CDR3 sequence: CASSQDSAGNSYEQYF. Partial CDR3 DNA: TGTGCCAGCAGCCAAGATTCGGCGGGCAACTCCTACGAG.

To note about this clone: Coverage ceases 3 residues before the CDR3 finishes, and the germline J gene fills in the end. This chain joins TRBV19 and TRBJ1-5; weak D call: TRBD1 (5 bases). Trimming took off 1 base at V and 1 base at J, with 8 bases between the two ends. Germline CDR1 and CDR2: LNHDA and SQIVND (reference sequence). The CDR3 is 15 residues long. The sequenced part of the CDR3 DNA is TGTGCCAGTAGTATAGTTGACAGAAGCAATCAGCCC. This encodes CASSIVDRSNQP. The CDR3, in full, reads CASSIVDRSNQPQHF.

For this clone: The read is 3 residues too short to cover the CDR3 end, so that end is filled in from the germline J gene. The V and J genes are TRBV5-1 and TRBJ2-2, with D possibly TRBD1 on 6 matching bases. This CDR3 spans 16 amino acids. Germline CDR1 SGHRS, CDR2 YFSETQ. V was cut by 3 bases and J by 0 bases, with 12 bases left in between. CDR3 residues: CASSSSGTTNTGELFF. Incomplete CDR3 DNA: TGCGCCAGCAGCTCCTCCGGGACAACGAACACCGGGGAG.

CDR3 DNA, as far as it was read: TGCAGTGCTAGGCAGGGGGCTTATACG. This translates into CSARQGAYT. The entire CDR3 reads CSARQGAYTQYF. This chain joins TRBV20-1 and TRBJ2-3; 8 nucleotides line up with TRBD1. The read gets to within 3 residues of the CDR3 end, and the germline J gene fills in the rest. After removal of 3 bases from V and 7 bases from J, the junction contained 3 bases not matched to a gene. CDR3 length: 12 residues. Germline V CDR1 and CDR2: DFQATT, SNEGSKA (reference sequence).

Details on this clone: The read falls 3 residues short of the CDR3 end, and the missing part is taken from the germline J gene. J is TRBJ2-7 and V is TRBV18, with 13 bases fitting TRBD2. V trimming: 2 bases; J trimming: 5 bases; junction bases outside the gene matches: 3. Germline V gene data show CDR1 as KGHSH and CDR2 as LQKENI. The CDR3 is 15 amino acids. Here the CDR3 reads CASSPGLAGVDEQYF. The part of the CDR3 DNA that was read is TGTGCCAGCTCACCAGGACTAGCGGGAGTGGACGAG.

Comment on this clone: The read terminates 3 residues before the CDR3 end, so the remaining end is supplied by the germline J gene. This chain connects TRBV10-3 to TRBJ2-7; 8 bases match TRBD1. V was clipped by 7 bases and J by 2 bases; unmatched bases: 10. CDR3 length equals 15 residues. Germline lookup yields CDR1 ENHRY and CDR2 SYGVKD. CDR3 loop: CAIKPGGQGPYEQYF. The part of the CDR3 DNA that was read is TGTGCCATCAAGCCCGGTGGACAGGGCCCCTACGAG.

As to this clone: Coverage ceases 3 residues before the CDR3 finishes, and the germline J gene fills in the end. The chain joins TRBV30 to TRBJ2-3; TRBD1 matches at 9 bases. Germline V gene sequence: CDR1 GTSNPN, CDR2 SVGIG (reference sequence). The CDR3 runs to 16 residues. V lost 3 bases and J lost 3; bases outside the gene matches: 10. CDR3 in amino acids: CAWRPTGGAGTDTQYF. The sequenced CDR3 bases are TGTGCCTGGAGGCCAACAGGGGGCGCGGGTACAGATACG.

On this clone: The read ends 3 residues early relative to the CDR3; the germline J gene fills the gap. This rearrangement joins TRBV20-1 to TRBJ2-1; 14 nucleotides align to TRBD2. With V trimmed by 5 bases and J by 5 bases, 14 bases remained unmatched. The CDR3 loop spans 18 amino acids. The germline V gene has CDR1 DFQATT and CDR2 SNEGSKA (reference sequence). The covered CDR3 bases are TGCAGTGCTCACCATGCGACTAGCGGGAGGGCCCCTAACAATGAG. Translation gives CSAHHATSGRAPNNE. The entire CDR3 protein is CSAHHATSGRAPNNEQFF.

A remark on this clone: The CDR3 end falls 3 residues outside the read, so it is completed with the germline J gene. The V gene is TRBV19, the J gene TRBJ2-3; TRBD1 matches 12 bases. V trimming: 8 bases; J trimming: 4 bases; junction bases outside the gene matches: 4. The CDR3 has 14 amino acids. The germline V gene encodes CDR1 LNHDA and CDR2 SQIVND (reference sequence). The CDR3 spells CASSGQGAADTQYF. The DNA read from the CDR3 is TGTGCCAGTTCGGGACAGGGGGCGGCAGATACG.

As for this clone: The CDR3 extends 3 residues past the end of the read, so its final part is completed from the germline J gene. This chain uses TRBV19 with TRBJ2-5, with 11 bases that match TRBD2. The V gene's germline CDR1 is LNHDA and CDR2 SQIVND (reference sequence). The CDR3 loop spans 19 amino acids. J gave up 1 base and V 6 bases, and 16 bases lay outside the gene matches. The sequenced CDR3 bases are TGTGCCAGTAGGTCCACCGGGACTAGCGGAGTTGGGGGCCAAGAGACC. This gives the protein CASRSTGTSGVGGQET. The entire CDR3 protein reads CASRSTGTSGVGGQETQYF.

Worth noting for this clone: Read data end 3 residues before the CDR3 end; the end is taken from the germline J gene. This chain joins TRBV5-1 and TRBJ1-2, with TRBD1 as a possible D gene (5 bases). Germline values: CDR1 SGHRS, CDR2 YFSETQ. V lost 6 bases and J 4 bases, leaving 13 bases between the germline ends. The CDR3 loop spans 13 amino acids. The CDR3 loop is CASKSLQGYGYTF. The DNA read from the CDR3 is TGCGCCAGCAAGTCCCTGCAGGGCTATGGC.

Note on this clone: The CDR3 extends 3 residues past the end of the read, so its final part is completed from the germline J gene. The V gene is TRBV19, the J gene TRBJ2-3; 8 positions agree with TRBD2. The CDR3 has 16 residues. Per germline, CDR1 LNHDA and CDR2 SQIVND (reference sequence). Losses at the gene ends were 4 bases for V and 1 base for J; bases not matched to a gene: 7. The CDR3 bases that were read are TGTGCCAGTAGTACCCTAGCGGGTAAGGGCACAGATACG. It translates to CASSTLAGKGTDT. The CDR3 as a whole reads CASSTLAGKGTDTQYF.

Points on this clone: The read is 3 residues too short to cover the CDR3 end, so that end is filled in from the germline J gene. J is TRBJ2-2 and V is TRBV13; TRBD2 might be the D (5 bases). Germline V gene lookup returns CDR1 PRHDT and CDR2 FYEKMQ (reference sequence). This CDR3 comprises 19 residues. The V end was cut by 5 bases, the J end by 0 bases, with 22 bases between. The chain's CDR3 is CASSIIGVVGSANTGELFF. CDR3 DNA, as far as it was read: TGTGCCAGCAGCATTATCGGGGTGGTGGGGAGCGCGAACACCGGGGAG.

Details on this clone: The read finishes 3 residues shy of the CDR3 end, and the germline J gene is used to complete it. The genes are TRBV7-2 and TRBJ2-5; maybe TRBD2 (6 bases). V dropped 5 bases and J dropped 3 bases, with 16 bases sitting between them. This CDR3 has 15 residues. Per the germline V gene, CDR1 is SGHTA and CDR2 is FQGNSA. CDR3 DNA, as far as it was read: TGTGCCAGCAGCACACGGAGGGCATGGAAAGAGACC. Residues: CASSTRRAWKET. The CDR3 as a whole reads CASSTRRAWKETQYF.

About this clone: With the read ending 3 residues before the CDR3 end, the germline J gene is used to fill in that end. The chain has TRBV6-2 or TRBV6-3 and TRBJ2-1, with D possibly matching TRBD2 (6 bases). With 5 bases removed from V and 4 bases from J, the gap between germline ends came to 18 bases. Germline V gene lookup returns CDR1 MNHEY and CDR2 SVGEGT. The CDR3 extends over 16 amino acids. CDR3 sequence: CASSPSGRGLYNEQFF. CDR3 DNA, as far as it was read: TGTGCCAGCAGTCCCTCGGGGCGGGGCTTATACAATGAG.

Of note for this clone: The CDR3 end lies 3 residues beyond the end of the read and is filled in from the germline J gene. This chain connects TRBV19 to TRBJ2-7; D perhaps matches TRBD2 (6 bases). The V gene's germline CDR1 is LNHDA and CDR2 SQIVND (reference sequence). V dropped 8 bases and J dropped 6 bases, with 23 bases sitting between them. CDR3 size: 15 residues. The CDR3 region is CASAPGGSGIPEQYF. The DNA read from the CDR3 is TGTGCCAGTGCCCCCGGGGGTAGCGGCATTCCCGAG.

About this clone: The CDR3 end lies 3 residues beyond the end of the read and is filled in from the germline J gene. V and J are TRBV6-1 and TRBJ2-3; 7 positions match TRBD2. The CDR3 has 14 residues. The J segment lost 0 bases and the V segment lost 4 bases, leaving 1 base of the junction unmatched. Germline loops: CDR1 MNHNS, CDR2 SASEGT. The covered CDR3 bases are TGTGCCAGCAGTGTCGGGGGGAGCACAGATACG. It codes for CASSVGGSTDT. The CDR3 in its entirety is CASSVGGSTDTQYF.

CDR3 region: CASSLGATDTQYF. Incomplete CDR3 DNA: TGTGCCAGCAGCTTAGGAGCTACAGATACG. The J gene is TRBJ2-3, the V gene TRBV11-3; D unresolved. The DNA ends 3 residues before the CDR3 does, and the rest of the CDR3 is filled in from the germline J gene. Trimming removed 1 base from V and 3 bases from J, with 5 bases in between. This CDR3 region has 13 residues. In germline, CDR1 is SGHNT, CDR2 YENEEA.

Details on this clone: The read terminates 3 residues before the CDR3 end, so the remaining end is supplied by the germline J gene. The chain couples TRBV19 to TRBJ2-3; 8 nucleotides agree with TRBD2. This CDR3 has 20 amino acids. The junction had 18 bases not matched to a gene; V was cut back by 0 bases and J by 4 bases. The V gene's germline CDR1 is LNHDA and CDR2 SQIVND (reference sequence). The DNA read from the CDR3 is TGTGCCAGTAGTATAGACCCTAGCGGCTTAGGAGCGGGAGACGCAGATACG. Translating it yields CASSIDPSGLGAGDADT. The whole CDR3 sequence reads CASSIDPSGLGAGDADTQYF.

As regards this clone: The CDR3 end is not reached by the read, which stops 3 residues before it; the germline J gene fills it in. This sequence joins TRBV29-1 and TRBJ2-1; 14 positions match TRBD2. This CDR3 contains 17 residues. CDR1 is SQVTM and CDR2 is ANQGSEA in the germline V gene. The V segment lost 4 bases and the J segment 0 bases; nucleotides outside the gene matches: 5. CDR3 loop: CSVAGTSGGSSYNEQFF. CDR3 DNA, as far as it was read: TGCAGCGTTGCTGGGACTAGCGGGGGAAGCTCCTACAATGAG.

On this clone itself: Read coverage stops 3 residues before the CDR3 terminus; the germline J gene supplies the remainder. The chain carries TRBV5-1 and TRBJ2-7; 9 bases map to TRBD2. V trimming: 2 bases; J trimming: 0 bases; junction bases outside the gene matches: 3. Looked up from germline, CDR1 is SGHRS and CDR2 is YFSETQ. This CDR3 comprises 15 residues. CDR3 DNA (partial): TGCGCCAGCAGCTTTTCTAGCGGGAACTCCTACGAG. This codes for CASSFSSGNSYE. The full CDR3 is CASSFSSGNSYEQYF.

As regards this clone: The sequenced fragment ends 3 residues before the CDR3 boundary, so the rest is inferred from the germline J gene. This chain uses TRBV4-2 with TRBJ2-7; TRBD2 agrees at 8 bases. This CDR3 spans 13 amino acids. Losses at the gene ends were 2 bases for V and 6 bases for J; bases not matched to a gene: 3. Germline V gives CDR1 LGHNA, CDR2 YNFKEQ. CDR3 sequence reads: CASSQSTSGEQYF. Incomplete CDR3 DNA: TGTGCCAGCAGCCAATCTACTAGCGGCGAG.

Worth noting for this clone: From the germline J gene comes the end of the CDR3, since the read stops 3 residues before it. The chain joins TRBV7-2 to TRBJ2-1, with 7 bases matching TRBD2. The CDR3 totals 14 residues. Germline values: CDR1 SGHTA, CDR2 FQGNSA. After removal of 5 bases from V and 8 bases from J, the junction contained 9 bases not matched to a gene. The CDR3 DNA, read in part, is TGTGCCAGCAGCCCTAGCGGAGGGGTGGATGAG. It translates to CASSPSGGVDE. The whole CDR3 sequence reads CASSPSGGVDEQFF.

A note on this clone: The read falls 3 residues short of the CDR3 end, and the missing part is taken from the germline J gene. The V call is TRBV7-2, the J call TRBJ2-3; D is perhaps TRBD1 (5 bases). In germline, CDR1 is SGHTA, CDR2 FQGNSA. The V gene lost 4 bases and the J gene lost 1 base, with 9 bases spanning the gap. CDR3 length: 14 amino acids. Partial CDR3 DNA: TGTGCCAGCAGCTCCAGGGCCCGCACAGATACG. Amino acids: CASSSRARTDT. The complete CDR3 protein is CASSSRARTDTQYF.

Notes on this clone: With the read ending 3 residues before the CDR3 end, the germline J gene is used to fill in that end. The chain has TRBV5-1 and TRBJ2-5, with D possibly TRBD2 on 6 matching bases. Germline V gene sequence: CDR1 SGHRS, CDR2 YFSETQ. The V gene lost 4 bases and the J gene lost 2 bases, with 12 bases spanning the gap. The CDR3 totals 14 residues. The chain's CDR3 is CASSRIGGQETQYF. The covered CDR3 bases are TGCGCCAGCAGCCGGATTGGGGGGCAAGAGACC.

Turning to this clone: Sequencing ends 3 residues short of the CDR3 end; the germline J gene provides the rest. The rearrangement uses TRBV5-1 and TRBJ2-5; D is undetermined. The CDR3 is 15 residues long. Germline loops: CDR1 SGHRS, CDR2 YFSETQ. The V and J ends lost 0 bases and 1 base respectively, with 10 bases between them. The CDR3 sequence: CASSLAAVTQETQYF. The covered CDR3 bases are TGCGCCAGCAGCTTGGCGGCGGTCACCCAAGAGACC. The full variable domain, in which reference TRBV5-1 and TRBJ2-5 provide the parts outside the CDR3, is KAGVTQTPRYLIKTRGQQVTLSCSPISGHRSVSWYQQTPGQGLQFLFEYFSETQRNKGNFPGRFSGRQFSNSRSEMNVSTLELGDSALYLCASSLAAVTQETQYFGPGTRLLVL.

As to this clone: With the read ending 3 residues before the CDR3 end, the germline J gene is used to fill in that end. The chain carries TRBV5-6 and TRBJ1-4, with 7 bases identical to TRBD1. V shed 4 bases and J 7 bases; nucleotides not matched to a gene: 10. The CDR3 extends over 15 amino acids. CDR1 and CDR2 (germline): SGHDT, YYEEEE. The CDR3 DNA, read in part, is TGTGCCAGCAGCACCGTACAGGGGTTCGGTGAAAAA. Protein product: CASSTVQGFGEK. The complete CDR3 reads CASSTVQGFGEKLFF.

On this clone: Read data end 3 residues before the CDR3 end; the end is taken from the germline J gene. The V and J genes are TRBV6-4 and TRBJ2-2, with TRBD1 matching over 8 bases. V shed 4 bases, J shed 5 bases, and the junction held 3 bases outside the gene matches. Germline assignment: CDR1 MRHNA and CDR2 SNTAGT. The CDR3 totals 14 residues. The CDR3 DNA, read in part, is TGTGCCAGCAGTGGGACAGGGAATACCGGGGAG. It specifies CASSGTGNTGE. The full-length CDR3 reads as CASSGTGNTGELFF.

With respect to this clone: The junction departs from the called germline gene at one end, perhaps through a read error. The read gets to within 3 residues of the CDR3 end, and the germline J gene fills in the rest. This chain links TRBV4-2 with TRBJ1-5; D gene unclear. The CDR3 runs 15 residues. The germline V gene encodes CDR1 LGHNA and CDR2 YNFKEQ. The chain's CDR3 is CASGQIANSNQPQHF. CDR3 DNA (partial): TGCGCCAGCGGCCAAATAGCGAATAGCAATCAGCCC.